This entry features one T cell receptor (beta chain) sequence. Its antigen specificity is not known. The entry originates in a study of T cells expressing NK-cell markers (TCRdb year 2020). Some background on the complete study: In sorted CD3+CD56+NKG2C+, CD3+CD56+NKG2C- and CD3+CD56-NKG2C+ T-cell subsets from several donors, TCR beta-chain repertoires were profiled. Of the eight sequenced donors, seven were found to be HCMV-seropositive and one was found to be HCMV-seronegative. The eight sequenced donors were randomly selected healthy volunteers, three men and five women. Libraries were sequenced as 2 x 150 bp reads on Illumina HiSeq 2000/2500, MiSeq or NextSeq. Summary of the overall study and its limitations: Whether the expanded NKG2C-expressing T cell clones were specific for HCMV antigens remained unclear. In roughly six donors, the dominant CD3+CD56+NKG2C+ clonotypes were among the top 10 CD8+ clonotypes and accounted for about 1.0-7.0% of CD8+ T cells. Those dominant clonotypes were again the most abundant among CD3+CD56-NKG2C+ cells in a handful of donors, at roughly 25-60.1%.

CDR1 and CDR2 are read off the germline V gene as MGHDK and SYGVNS. Spanning cysteine to phenylalanine, the CDR3 consists of 14 amino acids. A DNA sequence was not provided. To determine HCMV serostatus, a commercial ELISA kit was used to detect HCMV-specific IgG in serum. Ficoll density gradient centrifugation was used to isolate peripheral blood mononuclear cells from blood. These reads were obtained on an Illumina HiSeq 2000. 5'RACE template switching, by which a universal primer site and unique molecular identifiers were added, was used to make TCR beta cDNA libraries. cDNA synthesis was primed from the TCR beta constant segment, followed by two successive PCR amplification steps. The authors processed their data as follows. Reads were demultiplexed and grouped by UMI with MIGEC, and clonotypes were assembled and quantified with MiTCR. Only TCR cDNA sequences supported by at least two reads were kept to exclude erroneous sequences. The tcR package was used for downstream repertoire analysis, with clonotypes matched between fractions based on CDR3 nucleotide sequence plus V segment. Antigen specificity was annotated against VDJdb with VDJmatch, allowing one amino acid substitution in CDR3. Based on TCRdb reprocessing of the reads, there is one entry per CDR3 protein sequence, and DNA is missing. These V and J calls rely on TCRdb rather than the paper's analysis. The record for this sample contains 500,000 to 700,000 distinct CDR3 sequences. Approximately 3.6% of the sample is in the top ten clones.

Material: blood T cells: a sorted CD56 or NKG2C T cell subset, CD4+ or CD8+ T cells, or bulk PBMC T cells (not recorded which). This chain is built from TRBV25-1 and TRBJ1-1; the TRBD1 assignment by TCRdb is unverifiable without DNA. This clonotype was sampled from a man aged 18 to 29 in good health. Donor details come from another sample of the same person, matched by shared clones. The encoded CDR3 is CASRQGIENTEAFF. Outside the CDR3, residues come from the reference TRBV25-1 and TRBJ1-1 proteins, so the full variable domain is: EADIYQTPRYLVIGTGKKITLECSQTMGHDKMYWYQQDPGMELHLIHYSYGVNSTEKGDLSSESTVSRIRTEHFPLTLESARPSHTSQYLCASRQGIENTEAFFGQGTRLTVV.